A selection of T cell receptor beta chains follows, all from one sample in a study of T cells in Graves' hyperthyroidism and ophthalmopathy. Each CDR3 protein gets one entry after TCRdb re-called the multiplex PCR reads with MiXCR. Among more than 350,000 distinct CDR3 sequences, approximately 14% were seen once, and the ten largest hold under 25%. Material: blood. These receptors were taken from a woman aged 55-70 years with Graves' ophthalmopathy. CDR3s include the opening cysteine and the closing phenylalanine or tryptophan. The D gene is left open where the match is weak. Some rows mark clone size as missing; the rest say once, few, many or name a class of expanded clone.

D: TRBD1; size: few; J: TRBJ1-2; V: TRBV9; DNA: TGTGCCAGCAGCACCCGGGACAGGATTCCCTATGGCTACACCTTC; CDR3: CASSTRDRIPYGYTF
D: .; size: .; J: TRBJ2-3; V: TRBV6-2/TRBV6-3; DNA: TGTGCCAGCAGTCCTACCCGGGACTTCCTCTCTAGCACAGATACGCAGTATTTT; CDR3: CASSPTRDFLSSTDTQYF
D: TRBD1; size: many; J: TRBJ1-1; V: TRBV6-1; DNA: TGTGCCAGCAGTTACGGGGAGGGGGCAGGTGAAGCTTTCTTT; CDR3: CASSYGEGAGEAFF
D: .; size: many; J: TRBJ2-6; V: TRBV7-2; DNA: TGTGCCAGCAGCTCGGACTCTGGGGCCAACGTCCTGACTTTC; CDR3: CASSSDSGANVLTF
D: TRBD1; size: .; J: TRBJ1-1; V: TRBV5-1; DNA: TGCGCCAGCAGCTTGACAGGGGCGAACCATGAAGCTTTCTTT; CDR3: CASSLTGANHEAFF
D: TRBD1; size: few; J: TRBJ2-7; V: TRBV19; DNA: TGTGCCAGTAGTCAGCCGACAGGGGCGGGGTACGAGCAGTACTTC; CDR3: CASSQPTGAGYEQYF
D: .; size: many; J: TRBJ1-4; V: TRBV6-1; DNA: TGTGCCAGCAGTACCCGCCGCGCAGGGGAAAAACTGTTTTTT; CDR3: CASSTRRAGEKLFF
D: .; size: few; J: TRBJ1-2; V: TRBV28; DNA: TGTGCCAGCAGTAGCAGGGTCGAGAGCTACACCTTC; CDR3: CASSSRVESYTF
D: TRBD1; size: many; J: TRBJ1-1; V: TRBV20-1; DNA: TGCAGTGCTAGCGACAGGGAGGTCACTGAAGCTTTCTTT; CDR3: CSASDREVTEAFF
D: TRBD2; size: few; J: TRBJ2-1; V: TRBV11-2; DNA: TGTGCCAGCAGCTTAGTGGCTAGCGGGGTCGAGCAGTTCTTC; CDR3: CASSLVASGVEQFF
D: TRBD2; size: few; J: TRBJ2-1; V: TRBV12-3/TRBV12-4; DNA: TGTGCCAGCAGTTTAGCGTATAGCGGGAGCTACAATGAGCAGTTCTTC; CDR3: CASSLAYSGSYNEQFF
D: .; size: many; J: TRBJ2-1; V: TRBV20-1; DNA: TGCAGTGCTCGGACAGCCTCCTACAATGAGCAGTTCTTC; CDR3: CSARTASYNEQFF
D: .; size: many; J: TRBJ2-1; V: TRBV7-6; DNA: TGTGCCAGCAGCTTAAAAAACTACAATGAGCAGTTCTTC; CDR3: CASSLKNYNEQFF
D: .; size: .; J: TRBJ2-4; V: TRBV28; DNA: TGTGCCAGCAGTCCTATCGGGGGACGGGACACCGGTATCAAAAACACTCAGTACTTC; CDR3: CASSPIGGRDTGIKNTQYF
D: .; size: many; J: TRBJ2-1; V: TRBV7-3; DNA: TGTGCCAGCAGCCCCGGGGTCGACAATGAGCAGTTCTTC; CDR3: CASSPGVDNEQFF
D: TRBD2; size: few; J: TRBJ2-3; V: TRBV10-2; DNA: TGCGCCAGCAGTGAGTCGGCGGGAGTGGTAGATACGCAGTATTTT; CDR3: CASSESAGVVDTQYF
D: .; size: .; J: TRBJ2-1; V: TRBV28; DNA: TGTGCCAGCAGTATCTCTCGACCCTTCAATGAGCAGTTCTTC; CDR3: CASSISRPFNEQFF
D: .; size: .; J: TRBJ2-7; V: TRBV28; DNA: TGTGCCAGCAGTCCTCAGGCCAGGGGCCACGAGCAGTACTTC; CDR3: CASSPQARGHEQYF
D: .; size: many; J: TRBJ2-2; V: TRBV11-2; DNA: TGTGCCAGCAGCTCGCCCCGGCTCGGGGAGCTGTTTTTT; CDR3: CASSSPRLGELFF
D: .; size: many; J: TRBJ1-2; V: TRBV27; DNA: TGTGCCAGCCTCGGGGTCCGTGGTGGCTACACCTTC; CDR3: CASLGVRGGYTF
D: .; size: many; J: TRBJ2-7; V: TRBV24-1; DNA: TGTGCCACCAGTGATGCCTCGGACAGCACCTACGAGCAGTACTTC; CDR3: CATSDASDSTYEQYF
D: .; size: .; J: TRBJ1-6; V: TRBV6-5; DNA: TGTGCCAGCAGTTATATACAGGGAGTAAATTCACCCCTCCACTTT; CDR3: CASSYIQGVNSPLHF
D: TRBD1; size: many; J: TRBJ2-3; V: TRBV5-1; DNA: TGCGCCAGCAGCTTGGGGACAGGGGGAGATACGCAGTATTTT; CDR3: CASSLGTGGDTQYF
D: .; size: many; J: TRBJ1-5; V: TRBV19; DNA: TGTGCCAGTAGTCGCCCGGGCAGACAAGCGGGGCAGCCCCAGCATTTT; CDR3: CASSRPGRQAGQPQHF
D: .; size: few; J: TRBJ2-7; V: TRBV5-6; DNA: TGTGCCAGCAGCTTGTTTGCGGGCCGAAGCTCCTACGAGCAGTACTTC; CDR3: CASSLFAGRSSYEQYF
D: .; size: .; J: TRBJ1-6; V: TRBV6-5; DNA: TGTGCCAGCAGTTCGCCCGGGCTACCCCTCCACTTT; CDR3: CASSSPGLPLHF
D: .; size: many; J: TRBJ2-7; V: TRBV28; DNA: TGTGCCAGCACCACAGCACCGGGACCCGCTTACGAGCAGTACTTC; CDR3: CASTTAPGPAYEQYF
D: TRBD2; size: many; J: TRBJ2-1; V: TRBV12-3/TRBV12-4; DNA: TGTGCCAGCAGTTGGAGTAGCGGGAGGGCGGGGATTGGATACAATGAGCAGTTCTTC; CDR3: CASSWSSGRAGIGYNEQFF
D: .; size: many; J: TRBJ2-7; V: TRBV3-1; DNA: TGTGCCAGCAAGCCGTCGAGGTGGCCCTACGAGCAGTACTTC; CDR3: CASKPSRWPYEQYF
D: TRBD1; size: .; J: TRBJ2-2; V: TRBV7-9; DNA: TGTGCCAGCCAGGGGGCCGGGGAGCCGTTTTTT; CDR3: CASQGAGEPFF
D: TRBD2; size: few; J: TRBJ2-7; V: TRBV18; DNA: TGTGCCAGCTCACCACTTCAAGCGGGAGGCGAGCAGTACTTC; CDR3: CASSPLQAGGEQYF
D: .; size: .; J: TRBJ1-4; V: TRBV9; DNA: TGTGCCAGCAGCGCCGAGGGACGGAGGTCTTCTAATGAAAAACTGTTTTTT; CDR3: CASSAEGRRSSNEKLFF
D: TRBD2; size: .; J: TRBJ2-1; V: TRBV28; DNA: TGTGCCAGCAGTTGGGGACTAGTAGTTGAGCAGTTCTTC; CDR3: CASSWGLVVEQFF
D: .; size: many; J: TRBJ2-5; V: TRBV6-1; DNA: TGTGCCAGCAGTGAACGGGGACCGAAGACCCAGTACTTC; CDR3: CASSERGPKTQYF
D: TRBD1; size: many; J: TRBJ2-7; V: TRBV19; DNA: TGTGCCAGTAGTGGGACAGGGGGCTTCTACGAGCAGTACTTC; CDR3: CASSGTGGFYEQYF
D: .; size: .; J: TRBJ2-3; V: TRBV15; DNA: TGTGCCACCAGCAGAGCAACCGGAACCGGGACTGCCGCAGATACGCAGTATTTT; CDR3: CATSRATGTGTAADTQYF